The 32 T cell receptor beta chains presented below share a single source sample, sequenced in a study of T cells in Graves' hyperthyroidism and ophthalmopathy. There were TCR beta CDR3 regions amplified from RNA transcripts. A set of HTBI primers served as the primers for a first-round RT-PCR of the TCR CDR3. TCRdb analysed the multiplex PCR reads with MiXCR anew, one entry per CDR3 protein. The sample holds 350,000 to 450,000 distinct CDR3 sequences, about 18% seen once. Sample: blood. The receptors come from a woman under 40 with Graves' hyperthyroidism that later progressed to Graves' ophthalmopathy.

This clonotype occurred many times. This chain links TRBV24-1 with TRBJ2-3; D is possibly TRBD2 (5 bases). The CDR3 has 16 residues. Trimming shortened V by 1 base and J by 2 bases, and 12 bases separated the two germline ends. Germline CDR1 and CDR2: KGHDR and SFDVKD. The CDR3, as DNA: TGTGCCACCAGTGATTTACAGACTATACTCACAGATACGCAGTATTTT. This gives the protein CATSDLQTILTDTQYF.

V gene TRBV4-1 combines with J gene TRBJ2-3; 11 bases match TRBD2. CDR3 length equals 16 residues. J gave up 4 bases and V 5 bases, and 8 bases lay outside the gene matches. Germline V gene lookup returns CDR1 MGHRA and CDR2 YSYEKL. CDR3 protein: CASSTLAGGMADTQYF. The CDR3 region has the DNA TGCGCCAGCAGCACGCTAGCGGGGGGCATGGCAGATACGCAGTATTTT.

This clonotype occurred many times. The genes are TRBV7-2 and TRBJ2-1, with D possibly called TRBD1 or TRBD2 (6 bases each). This CDR3 comprises 15 residues. Trimming left V 2 bases short and J 4 bases short, with 12 bases between. Germline V gene lookup returns CDR1 SGHTA and CDR2 FQGNSA. CDR3 sequence reads: CASSLRGDTYNEQFF. The CDR3 DNA reads TGTGCCAGCAGCTTAAGGGGGGACACTTACAATGAGCAGTTCTTC. The full variable domain, completed using reference TRBV7-2 and TRBJ2-1, is GAGVSQSPSNKVTEKGKDVELRCDPISGHTALYWYRQSLGQGLEFLIYFQGNSAPDKSGLPSDRFSAERTGGSVSTLTIQRTQQEDSAVYLCASSLRGDTYNEQFFGPGTRLTVL.

Comment on this clonotype: This may come from a read error, since a much larger clone is one base off. The V call is TRBV19, the J call TRBJ1-1, with D maybe TRBD1 (5 bases). This CDR3 has 14 amino acids. CDR1 is LNHDA and CDR2 is SQIVND in the germline V gene (reference sequence). Here the CDR3 DNA reads TGTGGCAGTAGTACAGGACGGTGGAGGGCTGAAGCTTTCTTT. Translated, it gives CGSSTGRWRAEAFF.

This clonotype was detected many times. V and J are TRBV5-1 and TRBJ2-7; 9 nucleotides match TRBD1. J gave up 4 bases and V 0 bases, and 2 bases lay outside the gene matches. Per germline, CDR1 SGHRS and CDR2 YFSETQ. This CDR3 is built from 14 residues. In DNA form, the CDR3 reads TGCGCCAGCAGCTTGGAAGGACAGGGGTACGAGCAGTACTTC. It specifies CASSLEGQGYEQYF.

This CDR3 is CASSLRDRADEQYF. In nucleotides, the CDR3 is TGTGCCAGCAGCTTAAGGGACAGGGCAGACGAGCAGTACTTC. This chain links TRBV7-2 with TRBJ2-7; TRBD1 matches at 9 bases. The CDR3 sequence is 14 residues long. J lost 5 bases, V lost 2 bases, and 4 bases had no gene match. Per germline, CDR1 SGHTA and CDR2 FQGNSA. Combining the CDR3 with reference TRBV7-2 and TRBJ2-7 gives the whole variable domain GAGVSQSPSNKVTEKGKDVELRCDPISGHTALYWYRQSLGQGLEFLIYFQGNSAPDKSGLPSDRFSAERTGGSVSTLTIQRTQQEDSAVYLCASSLRDRADEQYFGPGTRLTVT.

There are many counts of this clonotype. This chain connects TRBV11-2 to TRBJ1-2; the match to TRBD1 covers 7 bases. With V trimmed by 4 bases and J by 5 bases, 16 bases remained unmatched. The CDR3 has 17 residues. Germline values: CDR1 SGHAT, CDR2 FQNNGV. CDR3 sequence: CASSSGDRGLLHYGYTF. CDR3 DNA sequence: TGTGCCAGCAGCTCGGGGGACAGAGGACTATTACATTATGGCTACACCTTC.

This clonotype was observed a few times. V gene TRBV19 combines with J gene TRBJ2-3, with 8 bases identical to TRBD2. V shed 8 bases, J shed 3 bases, and the junction held 10 bases outside the gene matches. The CDR3 is 15 amino acids. Looked up from germline, CDR1 is LNHDA and CDR2 is SQIVND (reference sequence). CDR3 in amino acids: CASAWAGGFTDTQYF. DNA of the CDR3: TGTGCCAGTGCCTGGGCGGGGGGCTTTACAGATACGCAGTATTTT.

The chain is built from TRBV13 and TRBJ2-7; perhaps TRBD2 as D (6 bases). Germline V gene lookup returns CDR1 PRHDT and CDR2 FYEKMQ (reference sequence). V lost 4 bases and J lost 6, with 16 bases in between. The CDR3 has 14 residues. The CDR3 protein is CASSYSGGMGEQYF. The CDR3 nucleotides are TGTGCCAGCAGCTACAGCGGAGGGATGGGCGAGCAGTACTTC.

This clonotype was recorded many times. The chain combines TRBV7-8 with TRBJ1-4; D uncertain. The length of the CDR3 is 17 residues. CDR1 SGHVS and CDR2 FQNEAQ come from the germline V gene. Trimming removed 3 bases from V and 1 base from J, with 15 bases in between. CDR3 sequence (DNA): TGTGCCAGCAGCTTTGGGCGGGGATCTGAAACTAATGAAAAACTGTTTTTT. Amino acids: CASSFGRGSETNEKLFF.

The rearrangement uses TRBV5-1 and TRBJ1-1; possibly TRBD1 for D (5 bases). Trimming removed 7 bases from V and 0 bases from J, with 13 bases in between. Germline V gene lookup returns CDR1 SGHRS and CDR2 YFSETQ. This CDR3 region has 14 residues. The CDR3, as DNA: TGCGCCAGCGAACCCCGGGGCTTGAACACTGAAGCTTTCTTT. Its protein is CASEPRGLNTEAFF.

This clonotype was observed at least ten times. A much larger clone differs from this one at a single base, so this may be a read error. This is likely a read error, given that the CDR3 carries no conserved phenylalanine or tryptophan at its end. The chain carries TRBV10-3 and TRBJ2-7, with TRBD1 identical over 7 bases. Germline CDR1 is ENHRY and CDR2 is SYGVKD. The ends lost 6 bases at V and 5 bases at J; junction bases unmatched: 7. This CDR3 has 13 residues. This CDR3 reads CAIREDRADEQYL. The CDR3 DNA is TGTGCCATCAGAGAAGACAGGGCCGACGAGCAGTACCTC.

This clonotype turned up a few times. The chain is built from TRBV10-3 and TRBJ2-3, with D perhaps TRBD2 (7 bases). CDR1 and CDR2 from the germline V gene are ENHRY and SYGVKD. Trimming removed 10 bases at V and 5 bases at J, with 22 bases between. The CDR3 covers 15 residues. The CDR3 here is CATALLAGAGDTQYF. In DNA form, the CDR3 reads TGTGCCACAGCCCTTTTGGCGGGGGCGGGAGATACGCAGTATTTT.

This clonotype was seen a handful of times. This sequence joins TRBV3-1 and TRBJ2-5; TRBD1 matches at 12 bases. The germline V gene has CDR1 LGHDT and CDR2 YNNKEL (reference sequence). The ends lost 0 bases at V and 5 bases at J; junction bases unmatched: 7. This CDR3 contains 17 residues. The CDR3 DNA sequence: TGTGCCAGCAGCCAAGATTGGGGACAGGGGGCCTTGGAGACCCAGTACTTC. It codes for CASSQDWGQGALETQYF.

This clonotype was counted between two and nine times. Here the CDR3 reads CASSPLPGTSQETQYF. The CDR3 nucleotides are TGTGCCAGCAGTCCCTTACCCGGGACTTCACAAGAGACCCAGTACTTC. The rearrangement links TRBV27 to TRBJ2-5, with D possibly matching TRBD2 (6 bases). The CDR3 extends over 16 amino acids. Per germline, CDR1 MNHEY and CDR2 SMNVEV (reference sequence). Between the trimmed V and J ends, which lost 5 bases and 2 bases, there was a span of 18 bases.

This clonotype showed up just a few times. This chain uses TRBV29-1 with TRBJ2-5; TRBD2 matches 7 bases. The junction had 1 base not matched to a gene; V was cut back by 3 bases and J by 0 bases. CDR1 is SQVTM, CDR2 ANQGSEA, per germline. The CDR3 sequence is 13 residues long. The CDR3 DNA reads TGCAGCGTTGATCGGGGGGACCAAGAGACCCAGTACTTC. It codes for CSVDRGDQETQYF.

This clonotype was recorded at least ten times. CDR3 DNA sequence: TGTGCCAGCAGTGCCGGACAGGGGCATGGACCCCTCCACTTT. It yields the protein CASSAGQGHGPLHF. The V gene is TRBV27, the J gene TRBJ1-6; 9 bases fit TRBD1. CDR1 MNHEY and CDR2 SMNVEV come from the germline V gene (reference sequence). CDR3 length: 14 amino acids. The junction had 8 bases not matched to a gene; V was cut back by 5 bases and J by 12 bases.

Turning to this clonotype: With a much larger clone just one base away, this may be a read error. This sequence joins TRBV6-1 and TRBJ2-2; tentative D call: TRBD1 (7 bases). CDR3 length equals 14 residues. CDR1 is MNHNS and CDR2 is SASEGT in the germline V gene. Deletions cut 6 bases from V and 3 bases from J, with 11 bases between. The CDR3 DNA reads as TGTGCCAGCAGGCGGGACAGAGACACCGGGGAGCTGTTTTTT. Encoded protein: CASRRDRDTGELFF.

This clonotype was seen ten or more times. The rearrangement uses TRBV30 and TRBJ2-7, with TRBD2 identical over 7 bases. This CDR3 contains 14 residues. Germline assignment: CDR1 GTSNPN and CDR2 SVGIG (reference sequence). After removal of 2 bases from V and 4 bases from J, the junction contained 8 bases not matched to a gene. CDR3 sequence: CAWSFRGLTYEQYF. CDR3 nucleotide sequence: TGTGCCTGGAGTTTCCGGGGACTAACGTACGAGCAGTACTTC.

The sample holds a few counts of this clonotype. J is TRBJ2-2 and V is TRBV9, with a tentative D call TRBD1 (5 bases). Trimming stripped 4 bases from V and 6 bases from J, with 13 bases between. This CDR3 has 14 residues. Germline assignment: CDR1 SGDLS and CDR2 YYNGEE. CDR3 amino acids: CASSSRGFAGELFF. In DNA form, the CDR3 reads TGTGCCAGCAGCTCAAGGGGATTCGCCGGGGAGCTGTTTTTT.

The chain uses TRBV19 and TRBJ1-5, with D perhaps TRBD1 (5 bases). This CDR3 spans 15 amino acids. Germline V lookup: CDR1 LNHDA, CDR2 SQIVND (reference sequence). V dropped 8 bases and J dropped 2 bases, with 16 bases sitting between them. The CDR3: CASLHTREGNQPQHF. The CDR3 region has the DNA TGTGCCAGTCTCCACACCAGGGAGGGCAATCAGCCCCAGCATTTT.

Many counts were recorded for this clonotype. This rearrangement joins TRBV19 to TRBJ2-2; no clear D gene. Germline V CDR1 and CDR2: LNHDA, SQIVND (reference sequence). This CDR3 is 13 amino acids long. V was cut by 7 bases and J by 0 bases, with 6 bases left in between. In DNA form, the CDR3 reads TGTGCCAGTACGACATCGAACACCGGGGAGCTGTTTTTT. Its translation is CASTTSNTGELFF.

At least ten counts were recorded for this clonotype. The chain employs TRBV28 and TRBJ2-7; the D gene is possibly TRBD1 (6 bases). The CDR3 length is 14 residues. The germline gives CDR1 MDHEN, CDR2 SYDVKM. Trimming took off 9 bases at V and 3 bases at J, with 18 bases between the two ends. For the CDR3, the DNA is TGTGCCAGTTCTACGAGGCAGGGGAACTACGAGCAGTACTTC. This encodes CASSTRQGNYEQYF.

The chain combines TRBV7-9 with TRBJ2-1; D is undetermined. Trimming removed 1 base at V and 6 bases at J, with 13 bases between. CDR3 size: 15 residues. Germline V gene lookup returns CDR1 SEHNR and CDR2 FQNEAQ (reference sequence). CDR3 nucleotide sequence: TGTGCCAGCAGCTTAGATTTGGCGGTTGGCAATGAGCAGTTCTTC. It encodes CASSLDLAVGNEQFF.

For this clonotype: This may be a read error, as it is one base from a much larger clone. The chain has TRBV24-1 and TRBJ2-3; 7 nucleotides align to TRBD2. This CDR3 comprises 16 residues. CDR1 is KGHDR, CDR2 SFDVKD, per germline. This chain's CDR3 is CAASATTSPITDTQYF. CDR3 DNA: TGTGCCGCCAGTGCGACGACTAGCCCCATAACAGATACGCAGTATTTT.

This chain connects TRBV2 to TRBJ2-7, with a tentative D call TRBD1 (8 bases). This CDR3 comprises 15 residues. V dropped 8 bases and J dropped 2 bases, with 19 bases sitting between them. Per the germline V gene, CDR1 is SNHLY and CDR2 is FYNNEI. The CDR3 coding sequence is TGTGCCAGCGGGGGGGGGCAGGGGGCCGCCTACGAGCAGTACTTC. Amino acids: CASGGGQGAAYEQYF.

This clonotype was recorded a few times. The chain combines TRBV5-1 with TRBJ2-5, with D hard to call. V was cut by 4 bases and J by 2 bases, with 12 bases left in between. The V gene's germline CDR1 is SGHRS and CDR2 YFSETQ. The CDR3 totals 14 residues. The CDR3 DNA is TGCGCCAGCAGCCCGCTAAGGGTTCAAGAGACCCAGTACTTC. Translation: CASSPLRVQETQYF.

This clonotype was observed a handful of times. The chain is built from TRBV6-2 or TRBV6-3 and TRBJ2-3; D is unclear. Trimming removed 2 bases from V and 2 bases from J, with 14 bases in between. This CDR3 region has 16 residues. Germline V CDR1 and CDR2: MNHEY, SVGEGT. The CDR3: CASSYRPNPTTDTQYF. In nucleotides, the CDR3 is TGTGCCAGCAGTTACCGCCCGAACCCCACCACAGATACGCAGTATTTT.

This clonotype was seen many times. The gene calls are TRBV10-3 and TRBJ1-1; 8 nucleotides match TRBD1. The CDR3 runs to 15 residues. Unmatched junction bases numbered 10, after V lost 5 bases and J lost 5 bases. Germline CDR1 and CDR2: ENHRY and SYGVKD. Here the CDR3 DNA reads TGTGCCATCAGTCACCTTGGACAGGGTGGGACTGAAGCTTTCTTT. Translation gives CAISHLGQGGTEAFF.

Comment on this clonotype: A much more abundant neighbour one base away suggests this may be a read error. J is TRBJ2-1 and V is TRBV24-1; 12 nucleotides agree with TRBD2. The CDR3 is 17 amino acids. CDR1 is KGHDR, CDR2 SFDVKD, per germline. The DNA of the CDR3 is TGTGCCACCAGTGATTCACTAGCGGGAGGAACCTACAATGAGCAGTCCTTC. It encodes CATSDSLAGGTYNEQSF.

The chain recombines TRBV11-2 with TRBJ2-2; TRBD1 matches at 11 bases. This CDR3 has 15 amino acids. J gave up 6 bases and V 1 base, and 1 base lay outside the gene matches. The germline CDR1 and CDR2 sequences are SGHAT and FQNNGV. The DNA of the CDR3 is TGTGCCAGCAGCTTAGTGGGACAGGGGGCCGGGGAGCTGTTTTTT. Translation: CASSLVGQGAGELFF.

This clonotype was seen repeatedly, ten times or more. The chain links TRBV28 to TRBJ1-1; 9 bases are a match to TRBD1. The length of the CDR3 is 12 residues. CDR1 and CDR2 from the germline V gene are MDHEN and SYDVKM. J gave up 10 bases and V 2 bases, and 2 bases lay outside the gene matches. Here the CDR3 reads CASSLKGQGAFF. The DNA of the CDR3 is TGTGCCAGCAGTTTAAAGGGACAGGGAGCTTTCTTT.